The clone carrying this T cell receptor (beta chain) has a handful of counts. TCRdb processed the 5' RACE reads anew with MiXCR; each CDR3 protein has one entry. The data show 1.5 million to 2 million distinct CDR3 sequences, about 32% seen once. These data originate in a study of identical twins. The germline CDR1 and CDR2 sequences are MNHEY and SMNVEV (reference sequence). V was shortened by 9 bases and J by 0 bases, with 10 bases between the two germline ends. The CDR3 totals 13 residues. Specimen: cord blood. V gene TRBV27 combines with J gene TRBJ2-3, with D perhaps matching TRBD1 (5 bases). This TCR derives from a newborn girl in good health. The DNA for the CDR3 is TGTGCCAGTGTACACAGGAGCACAGATACGCAGTATTTT. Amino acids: CASVHRSTDTQYF.